The 5 T cell receptor beta chains reported below all come from one sample, sequenced in a study of blood T cell repertoires in COVID-19. Clones were read by immunoSEQ multiplex PCR, and TCRdb kept only the in-frame ones, dropping some. The sample carries 200,000 to 250,000 clones, 86% recorded once. Sequences were obtained from PBMCs or T cells enriched from blood (not recorded which). These receptors all come from a woman aged 45-59 years who had recovered from COVID-19.

This rearrangement joins TRBV3-1 (or the pseudogene TRBV3-2) to TRBJ2-7; possible D gene TRBD2, 5 bases. From germline, CDR1 is LGHDT and CDR2 YNNKEL (reference sequence). The CDR3 has 12 amino acids. Trimming removed 6 bases at V and 3 bases at J, with 9 bases between. DNA for the CDR3: TGTGCCAGCAGTATCGCGGGCTACGAGCAGTACTTC. It is translated as CASSIAGYEQYF.

The chain recombines TRBV27 with TRBJ2-6; possible D gene TRBD2, 6 bases. The CDR3 length is 16 residues. The V gene's germline CDR1 is MNHEY and CDR2 SMNVEV (reference sequence). Trimming removed 2 bases from V and 3 bases from J, with 11 bases in between. As DNA, the CDR3 is TGTGCCAGCAGTTTAGTGGGGGGAGGTGGGGCCAACGTCCTGACTTTC. Translated, it gives CASSLVGGGGANVLTF. Drawing the rest from reference TRBV27 and TRBJ2-6, the complete variable domain is EAQVTQNPRYLITVTGKKLTVTCSQNMNHEYMSWYRQDPGLGLRQIYYSMNVEVTDKGDVPEGYKVSRKEKRNFPLILESPSPNQTSLYFCASSLVGGGGANVLTFGAGSRLTVL.

The J gene is TRBJ2-1, the V gene TRBV4-2; D may be TRBD1 (5 bases). Germline V lookup: CDR1 LGHNA, CDR2 YNFKEQ. The CDR3 has 13 amino acids. Between the trimmed V and J ends, which lost 2 bases and 8 bases, there was a span of 10 bases. The CDR3 DNA sequence: TGTGCCAGCAGCCAATACAGGATCGATGAGCAGTTCTTC. Amino acid sequence: CASSQYRIDEQFF.

V gene TRBV3-1 (or the pseudogene TRBV3-2) combines with J gene TRBJ1-1; 8 nucleotides agree with TRBD1. Germline V lookup: CDR1 LGHDT, CDR2 YNNKEL (reference sequence). The J segment lost 2 bases and the V segment lost 4 bases, leaving 9 bases of the junction unmatched. The CDR3 runs 16 residues. The CDR3: CASSLLWTGPNTEAFF. The CDR3 bases are TGTGCCAGCAGCCTATTATGGACAGGGCCTAACACTGAAGCTTTCTTT.

The chain carries TRBV28 and TRBJ1-1; 7 bases agree with TRBD1. The V segment lost 2 bases and the J segment 0 bases; nucleotides outside the gene matches: 0. The CDR3 covers 14 residues. Per germline, CDR1 MDHEN and CDR2 SYDVKM. The DNA of the CDR3 is TGTGCCAGCAGTTTAACAGGGGTGAACACTGAAGCTTTCTTT. This sequence encodes CASSLTGVNTEAFF.